The 18 T cell receptor beta chains presented below share a single source sample, sequenced in a study of control samples from healthy donors and cancer patients. Here immunoSEQ multiplex PCR was the method, and the copy in TCRdb shows in-frame clones only, minus some. The sample holds some 70,000 clones, more than 80% seen once. Sequencing was performed on blood. Receptors originate from a man aged 55 to 69 in good health.

The gene calls are TRBV27 and TRBJ2-7, with 10 bases lining up with TRBD2. V trimming: 5 bases; J trimming: 3 bases; junction bases outside the gene matches: 7. The V gene's germline CDR1 is MNHEY and CDR2 SMNVEV (reference sequence). The CDR3 sequence is 15 residues long. CDR3 residues: CASSPASGSHYEQYF. The CDR3, as DNA: TGTGCCAGCAGTCCAGCTAGCGGGAGTCACTACGAGCAGTACTTC.

This chain joins TRBV3-1 (or the pseudogene TRBV3-2) and TRBJ2-7; 11 positions match TRBD2. From germline, CDR1 is LGHDT and CDR2 YNNKEL (reference sequence). The CDR3 extends over 16 amino acids. V lost 2 bases to trimming and J lost 5 bases; unmatched junction nucleotides: 8. The CDR3 DNA reads TGTGCCAGCAGCCAACTTACTAGCGGGAGAGGGCACGAGCAGTACTTC. Protein: CASSQLTSGRGHEQYF.

This clone was seen more than once but under ten times. This chain connects TRBV19 to TRBJ2-1, with D perhaps being TRBD1 or TRBD2 (6 bases each). This CDR3 has 18 residues. Trimming left V 6 bases short and J 2 bases short, with 23 bases between. CDR1 is LNHDA and CDR2 is SQIVND in the germline V gene (reference sequence). Here the CDR3 DNA reads TGTGCCAGTAGGACTAGGGTACGTGGGGGCCCCCCCTACAATGAGCAGTTCTTC. This codes for CASRTRVRGGPPYNEQFF.

This chain links TRBV7-2 with TRBJ2-5; D assignment may be TRBD1 or TRBD2 (6 bases each). CDR3 length: 15 residues. Trimming shortened V by 5 bases and J by 4 bases, and 17 bases separated the two germline ends. Looked up from germline, CDR1 is SGHTA and CDR2 is FQGNSA. The CDR3 region has the DNA TGTGCCAGCAGCGTCTTGAGGGGGGCCTCAGAGACCCAGTACTTC. Translation gives CASSVLRGASETQYF.

The chain has TRBV18 and TRBJ2-1; a weak D match, TRBD2 (6 bases). V shed 3 bases and J shed 4 bases, with 19 bases lying between them. The CDR3 contains 17 residues. The germline V gene has CDR1 KGHSH and CDR2 LQKENI. CDR3 loop: CASSPQTYRGIYNEQFF. Here the CDR3 DNA reads TGTGCCAGCTCACCCCAGACATATCGGGGGATATACAATGAGCAGTTCTTC.

The chain is built from TRBV29-1 and TRBJ2-1, with 10 bases lining up with TRBD1. There are 16 residues in the CDR3. V gave up 1 base and J gave up 3 bases; unmatched junction bases: 6. The germline gives CDR1 SQVTM, CDR2 ANQGSEA. The CDR3 bases are TGCAGCGTTGAAGGGGAAGACAGGGGGCTCTACAATGAGCAGTTCTTC. This translates into CSVEGEDRGLYNEQFF.

J is TRBJ2-1 and V is TRBV5-5; a possible D gene is TRBD2 (7 bases). V was shortened by 3 bases and J by 10 bases, with 20 bases between the two germline ends. Per the germline V gene, CDR1 is SGHKS and CDR2 is YYEKEE (reference sequence). The CDR3 loop spans 15 amino acids. This CDR3 reads CASSSTGGSSGEQFF. CDR3 DNA sequence: TGTGCCAGCAGCTCGACGGGGGGCTCTTCCGGGGAGCAGTTCTTC.

The genes are TRBV2 and TRBJ2-3; D uncertain. V gave up 6 bases and J gave up 0 bases, with 1 base separating them. Germline V CDR1 and CDR2: SNHLY, FYNNEI. The CDR3 sequence is 11 residues long. CDR3 nucleotides: TGTGCCAGCAGCAGCACAGATACGCAGTATTTT. Amino acid sequence: CASSSTDTQYF.

The rearrangement joins TRBV11-2 to TRBJ1-4; D is ambiguous. The germline V gene has CDR1 SGHAT and CDR2 FQNNGV. This CDR3 region has 15 residues. Between the trimmed V and J ends, which lost 1 base and 1 base, there was a span of 7 bases. The DNA for the CDR3 is TGTGCCAGCAGCTTAGGCGTAGAAACTAATGAAAAACTGTTTTTT. Protein sequence: CASSLGVETNEKLFF.

This chain connects TRBV6-5 to TRBJ1-1; D perhaps matches TRBD1 (5 bases). The V end was cut by 4 bases, the J end by 6 bases, with 9 bases between. Germline V gives CDR1 MNHEY, CDR2 SVGAGI. The CDR3 runs to 12 residues. The CDR3, as DNA: TGTGCCAGCAGTTTGCCGGGGGCTGAAGCTTTCTTT. Translated, it gives CASSLPGAEAFF.

The J gene is TRBJ2-7, the V gene TRBV27, with 7 positions matching TRBD1. The V and J ends lost 4 bases and 1 base, in that order; junction bases with no gene match: 7. This CDR3 is built from 15 residues. CDR1 is MNHEY, CDR2 SMNVEV, per germline (reference sequence). The CDR3, as DNA: TGTGCCAGCAGTTACCAGACAGGGTCGTCCTACGAGCAGTACTTC. Translated: CASSYQTGSSYEQYF.

This clone was counted a few times. The CDR3, as DNA: TGTGCCAGCAGCCTGGCGGGAATGAACACTGAAGCTTTCTTT. It codes for CASSLAGMNTEAFF. The chain employs TRBV14 and TRBJ1-1; D uncertain. The length of the CDR3 is 14 residues. CDR1 SGHDN and CDR2 FVKESK come from the germline V gene. Trimming removed 4 bases from V and 0 bases from J, with 9 bases in between.

This sequence joins TRBV6-5 and TRBJ1-5; D perhaps matches TRBD1 (6 bases). This CDR3 region has 16 residues. Trimming pared 4 bases from V and 0 bases from J, leaving 13 bases between. The germline CDR1 and CDR2 sequences are MNHEY and SVGAGI. CDR3: CASSLNGQHSNQPQHF. As DNA, the CDR3 is TGTGCCAGCAGTTTAAATGGACAGCATAGCAATCAGCCCCAGCATTTT.

V and J are TRBV5-1 and TRBJ2-3, with a possible D match to TRBD2 (6 bases). The CDR3 has 14 amino acids. The V gene's germline CDR1 is SGHRS and CDR2 YFSETQ. Trimming stripped 4 bases from V and 2 bases from J, with 11 bases between. CDR3 region: CASSLGTLTDTQYF. The CDR3 coding sequence is TGCGCCAGCAGCCTGGGGACTCTCACAGATACGCAGTATTTT.

This chain links TRBV4-2 with TRBJ2-7; 9 bases are shared with TRBD1. The ends lost 2 bases at V and 5 bases at J; junction bases unmatched: 1. Germline loops: CDR1 LGHNA, CDR2 YNFKEQ. This CDR3 region has 13 residues. The CDR3 nucleotides read TGTGCCAGCAGCCAAAGACAGGGGGACGAGCAGTACTTC. Translation gives CASSQRQGDEQYF.

This chain connects TRBV6-4 to TRBJ2-3; TRBD2 is a possible D gene (7 bases). V lost 0 bases, J lost 4 bases, and 14 bases lay in between. This CDR3 spans 16 amino acids. The germline CDR1 and CDR2 sequences are MRHNA and SNTAGT. DNA of the CDR3: TGTGCCAGCAGTGACTCCGAGGGAGGGGGAGCAGATACGCAGTATTTT. This gives the protein CASSDSEGGGADTQYF.

The chain links TRBV6-5 to TRBJ2-3, with D maybe TRBD1 (5 bases). The germline V gene has CDR1 MNHEY and CDR2 SVGAGI. CDR3 size: 15 residues. V lost 3 bases to trimming and J lost 3 bases, with 13 bases between them. As DNA, the CDR3 is TGTGCCAGCAGTTATAGCCCAGGGCCAACAGATACGCAGTATTTT. Translating gives CASSYSPGPTDTQYF.

The sample holds one count of this clone. V usage is TRBV27 and J usage is TRBJ1-1, with 8 nucleotides matching TRBD1. The CDR3 spans 16 residues. CDR1 and CDR2 (germline): MNHEY, SMNVEV (reference sequence). Losses at the gene ends were 3 bases for V and 4 bases for J; bases not matched to a gene: 10. The CDR3 protein is CASSFTPRGRATEAFF. CDR3 sequence (DNA): TGTGCCAGCAGTTTTACCCCCAGGGGGCGGGCCACTGAAGCTTTCTTT.